This T cell receptor (beta chain) was recorded in a study of monozygotic twins with inflammatory bowel disease. Study conclusions and caveats: In these data, no single strong IBD-associated signal or clonotype received support. Individual T cell subtypes were not distinguishable. Sharing of clonotypes with others was lower in IBD patients than in healthy twins, and this was especially so with disease activity.

For this clonotype: Its antigen is unidentified.

The CDR3 has 14 amino acids. CDR1 and CDR2 (germline): DFQATT, SNEGSKA (reference sequence). TCRalpha along with TCRbeta cDNA was subjected to two nested PCRs lasting 16 and 9 cycles. From the 5' RACE reads, TCRdb lists one entry per CDR3 protein and no DNA. Its table lists 400,000 to 500,000 distinct CDR3 sequences. Sequenced sample: blood. This receptor was obtained from a human donor with ulcerative colitis or Crohn's disease, or a healthy co-twin of an affected twin (not recorded which). The chain is built from TRBV20-1 and TRBJ1-5. The chain's CDR3 is CSARPGTAQGPQHF.